This T cell receptor beta chain was captured in a study of regulatory T cells in long-lasting Graves disease. Study findings and constraints: When disease was persistent, TRBV28, TRBJ1-2 and TRBJ2-5 were the favored segments.

The V end lost 6 bases, the J end lost 5 bases, and 14 bases lay between the germline ends. The CDR3 totals 12 residues. Germline CDR1 is DFQATT and CDR2 is SNEGSKA (reference sequence). Investigators prepared the TCR beta libraries by applying iRepertoire HTBI primers and Arm-PCR of CDR3 regions. TCRdb re-called the multiplex PCR reads with MiXCR, one entry per CDR3 protein. The sample has 400,000 to 650,000 distinct CDR3 sequences, roughly 16% seen once. In its sample, this clonotype was seen many times. Its antigen remains unknown. Regarding time point: newly diagnosed GD, antithyroid drugs for less than 3 months. Extracted PBMC RNA gave rise to the TCR library. Staff drew roughly 10 milliliters of peripheral blood into EDTA tubes. These sequences were also reported in another study, on T cells in Graves' hyperthyroidism and ophthalmopathy. That paper notes: An initial round of RT-PCR targeting the TCR CDR3 relied on the HTBI primer set.

The chain joins TRBV20-1 to TRBJ2-7, with D possibly TRBD2 on 6 matching bases. The sequence was obtained from a woman aged 40 to 65 with Graves disease. The sequences come from peripheral blood mononuclear cells (PBMCs), collected at new diagnosis, from a patient treated with antithyroid drugs. CDR3 sequence reads: CSAVQGGHEQYF. In nucleotides, the CDR3 is TGCAGTGCAGTGCAGGGAGGCCACGAGCAGTACTTC.